This T cell receptor beta chain was retrieved from a study of neurological immune-mediated disorders. General study points: TCR clonal expansion peaked in HTLV-1-associated myelopathy patients and was lowest in multiple sclerosis patients.

A 10-nucleotide random UMI tagged transcripts in template-switch 5'RACE cDNA synthesis. Each CDR3 protein is one row after TCRdb ran MiXCR on the 5' RACE reads. This table holds around 100,000 distinct CDR3 sequences, roughly 10% found once. The germline V gene has CDR1 SGDLS and CDR2 YYNGEE. Trimming removed 4 bases from V and 9 bases from J; junction bases left unmatched: 7. This CDR3 has 15 amino acids. The sample holds many counts of this clonotype. The antigen is not known. Stated time point: longitudinal time-point 3. The specimen sequenced was PBMCs. The clonotype comes from a female donor with HTLV-1-associated myelopathy (HAM/TSP). The rearrangement links TRBV9 to TRBJ2-1, with 13 bases aligning to TRBD2. The chain's CDR3 is CASSRTSGGPSEQFF. Written as DNA, the CDR3 is TGTGCCAGCAGCCGGACTAGCGGGGGCCCTTCTGAGCAGTTCTTC.